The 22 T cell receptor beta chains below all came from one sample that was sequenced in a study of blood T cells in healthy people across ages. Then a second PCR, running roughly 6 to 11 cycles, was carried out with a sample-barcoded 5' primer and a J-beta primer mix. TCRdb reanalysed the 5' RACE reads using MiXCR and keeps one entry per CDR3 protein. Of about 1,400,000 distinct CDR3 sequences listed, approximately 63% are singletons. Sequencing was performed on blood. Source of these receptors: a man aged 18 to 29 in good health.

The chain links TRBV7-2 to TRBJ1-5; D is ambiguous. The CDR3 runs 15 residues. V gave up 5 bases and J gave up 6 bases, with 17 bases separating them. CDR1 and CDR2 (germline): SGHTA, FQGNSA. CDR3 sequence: CASSPGSPWGQPQHF. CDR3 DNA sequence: TGTGCCAGCAGCCCCGGCTCCCCCTGGGGTCAGCCCCAGCATTTT.

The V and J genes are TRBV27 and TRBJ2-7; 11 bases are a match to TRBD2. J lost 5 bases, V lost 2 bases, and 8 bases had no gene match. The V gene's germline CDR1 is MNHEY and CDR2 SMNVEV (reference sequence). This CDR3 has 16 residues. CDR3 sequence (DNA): TGTGCCAGCAGTTTAGTATTAGCGGGAGGGTATGACGAGCAGTACTTC. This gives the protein CASSLVLAGGYDEQYF.

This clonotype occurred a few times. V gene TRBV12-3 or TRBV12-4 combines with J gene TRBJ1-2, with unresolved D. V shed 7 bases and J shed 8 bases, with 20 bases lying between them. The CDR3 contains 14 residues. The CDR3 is CASKEPGPVEGYTF. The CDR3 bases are TGTGCCAGCAAGGAACCGGGTCCAGTGGAGGGCTACACCTTC.

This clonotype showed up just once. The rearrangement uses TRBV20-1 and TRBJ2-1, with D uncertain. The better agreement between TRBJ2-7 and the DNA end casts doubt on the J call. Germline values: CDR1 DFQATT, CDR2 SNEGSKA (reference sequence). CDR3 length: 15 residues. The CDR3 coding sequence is TGCAGTGCTAGAGCACAGCCGAGCTCCTACAATGAGCAGTACTTC. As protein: CSARAQPSSYNEQYF.

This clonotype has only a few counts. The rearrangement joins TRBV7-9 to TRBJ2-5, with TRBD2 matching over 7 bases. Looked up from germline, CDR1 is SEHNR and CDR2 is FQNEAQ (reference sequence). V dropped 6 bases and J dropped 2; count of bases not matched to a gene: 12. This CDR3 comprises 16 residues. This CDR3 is CASRKSGVTSQETQYF. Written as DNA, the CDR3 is TGTGCCAGCAGAAAGAGCGGGGTGACTTCACAAGAGACCCAGTACTTC.

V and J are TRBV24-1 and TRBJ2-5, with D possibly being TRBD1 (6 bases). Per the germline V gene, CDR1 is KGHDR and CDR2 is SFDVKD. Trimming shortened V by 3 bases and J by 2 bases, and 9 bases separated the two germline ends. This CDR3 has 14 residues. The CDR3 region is CATSDEGVQETQYF. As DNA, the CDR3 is TGTGCCACCAGTGATGAGGGGGTTCAAGAGACCCAGTACTTC.

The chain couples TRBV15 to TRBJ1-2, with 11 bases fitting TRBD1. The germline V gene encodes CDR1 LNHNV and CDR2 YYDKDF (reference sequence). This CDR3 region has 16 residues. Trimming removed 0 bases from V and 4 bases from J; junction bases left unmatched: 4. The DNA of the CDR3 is TGTGCCACCAGCAGAGACCGGACAGGGGGCAGCTATGGCTACACCTTC. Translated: CATSRDRTGGSYGYTF.

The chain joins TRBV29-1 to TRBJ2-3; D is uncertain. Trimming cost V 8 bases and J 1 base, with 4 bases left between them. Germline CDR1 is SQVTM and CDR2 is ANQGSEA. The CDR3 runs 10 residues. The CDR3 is CSSGTDTQYF. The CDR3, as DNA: TGCAGCTCGGGCACAGATACGCAGTATTTT.

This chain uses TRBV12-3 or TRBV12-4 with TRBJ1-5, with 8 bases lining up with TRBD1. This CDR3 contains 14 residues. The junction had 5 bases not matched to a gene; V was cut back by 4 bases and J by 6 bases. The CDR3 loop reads CASSWTGRIQPQHF. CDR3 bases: TGTGCCAGCAGTTGGACAGGGCGAATTCAGCCCCAGCATTTT.

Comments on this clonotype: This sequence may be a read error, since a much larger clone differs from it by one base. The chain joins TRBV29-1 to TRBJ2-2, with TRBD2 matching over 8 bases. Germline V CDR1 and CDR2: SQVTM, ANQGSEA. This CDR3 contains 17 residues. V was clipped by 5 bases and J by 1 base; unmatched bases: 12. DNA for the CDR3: TGCAGCGTTACGGGACTAGGCGGGCAGTTGAACACCGGGGAGCTGTTTTTT. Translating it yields CSVTGLGGQLNTGELFF.

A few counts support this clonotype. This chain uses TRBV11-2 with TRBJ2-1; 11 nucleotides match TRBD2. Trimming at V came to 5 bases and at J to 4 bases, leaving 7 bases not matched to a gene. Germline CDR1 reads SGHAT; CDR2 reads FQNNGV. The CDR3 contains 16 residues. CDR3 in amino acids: CASSHVLAGAYNEQFF. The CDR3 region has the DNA TGTGCCAGCAGCCACGTACTAGCGGGGGCTTACAATGAGCAGTTCTTC.

The CDR3 DNA reads TGTGCCAGCAGTTACTCAGCCATAGCGGGATATGGGGATGAGCAGTTCTTC. Translated: CASSYSAIAGYGDEQFF. The chain employs TRBV6-6 and TRBJ2-1, with 8 positions matching TRBD2. The CDR3 sequence is 17 residues long. With 0 bases clipped from V and 8 bases from J, the junction kept 12 bases outside the gene matches. The V gene's germline CDR1 is MNHNY and CDR2 SVGAGI (reference sequence).

The CDR3 sequence: CAWLGGGARYGYTF. Written as DNA, the CDR3 is TGTGCCTGGCTGGGGGGGGGCGCACGCTATGGCTACACCTTC. This rearrangement joins TRBV25-1 to TRBJ1-2; tentatively, D is TRBD1 (6 bases). V lost 11 bases to trimming and J lost 4 bases, with 20 bases between them. Looked up from germline, CDR1 is MGHDK and CDR2 is SYGVNS. The CDR3 spans 14 residues.

The CDR3 region is CSARDSATGGLYEQYF. Here the CDR3 DNA reads TGCAGTGCTAGAGATTCTGCGACAGGGGGCCTCTACGAGCAGTACTTC. The V gene is TRBV20-1, the J gene TRBJ2-7, with 10 bases matching TRBD1. CDR1 DFQATT and CDR2 SNEGSKA come from the germline V gene (reference sequence). CDR3 size: 16 residues. V was pared by 0 bases and J by 3 bases, with 8 bases of the junction left unmatched.

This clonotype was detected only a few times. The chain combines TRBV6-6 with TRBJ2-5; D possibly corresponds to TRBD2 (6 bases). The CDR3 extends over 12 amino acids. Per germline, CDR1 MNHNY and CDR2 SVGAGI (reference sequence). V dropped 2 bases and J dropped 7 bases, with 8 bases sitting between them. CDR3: CASSYGRGTQYF. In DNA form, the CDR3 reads TGTGCCAGCAGTTACGGGCGGGGGACCCAGTACTTC.

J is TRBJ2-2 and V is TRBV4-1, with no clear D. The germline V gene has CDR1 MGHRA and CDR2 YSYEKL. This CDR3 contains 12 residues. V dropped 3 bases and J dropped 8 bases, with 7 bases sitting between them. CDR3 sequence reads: CASSQILGELFF. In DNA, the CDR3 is TGCGCCAGCAGCCAGATTTTAGGGGAGCTGTTTTTT.

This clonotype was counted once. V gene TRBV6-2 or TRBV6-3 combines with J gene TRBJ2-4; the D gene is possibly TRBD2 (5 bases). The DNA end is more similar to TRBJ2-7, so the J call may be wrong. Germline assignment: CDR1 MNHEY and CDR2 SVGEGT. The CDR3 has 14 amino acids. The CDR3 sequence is CASSYSTTTYEQYF. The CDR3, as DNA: TGTGCCAGCAGTTACTCGACTACGACCTACGAGCAGTACTTC.

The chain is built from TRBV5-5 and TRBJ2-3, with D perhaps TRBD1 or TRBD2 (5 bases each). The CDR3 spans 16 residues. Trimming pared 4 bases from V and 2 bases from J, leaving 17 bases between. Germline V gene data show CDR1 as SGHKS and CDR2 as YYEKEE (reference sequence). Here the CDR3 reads CASSLTGAENTDTQYF. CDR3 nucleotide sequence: TGTGCCAGCAGCCTCACCGGGGCAGAGAACACAGATACGCAGTATTTT.

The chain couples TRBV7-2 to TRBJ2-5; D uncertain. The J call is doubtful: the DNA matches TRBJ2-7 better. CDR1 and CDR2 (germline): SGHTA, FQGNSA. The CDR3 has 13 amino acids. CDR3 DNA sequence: TGTGCCAGCAGCTCACCTTGGGGCTACGAGCAGTACTTC. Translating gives CASSSPWGYEQYF.

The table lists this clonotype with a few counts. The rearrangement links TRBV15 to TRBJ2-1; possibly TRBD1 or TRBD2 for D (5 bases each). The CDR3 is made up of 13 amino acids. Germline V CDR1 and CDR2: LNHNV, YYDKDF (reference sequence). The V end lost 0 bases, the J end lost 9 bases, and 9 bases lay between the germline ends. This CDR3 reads CATSREQGTEQFF. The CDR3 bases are TGTGCCACCAGCAGAGAACAAGGGACTGAGCAGTTCTTC.

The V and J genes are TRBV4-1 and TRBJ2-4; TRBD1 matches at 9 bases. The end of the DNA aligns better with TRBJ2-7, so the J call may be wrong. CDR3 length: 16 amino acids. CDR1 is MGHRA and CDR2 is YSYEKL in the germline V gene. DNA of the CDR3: TGCGCCAGCAGCCAAGAAAGAACAGGGGGCCGATACGAGCAGTACTTC. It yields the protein CASSQERTGGRYEQYF.

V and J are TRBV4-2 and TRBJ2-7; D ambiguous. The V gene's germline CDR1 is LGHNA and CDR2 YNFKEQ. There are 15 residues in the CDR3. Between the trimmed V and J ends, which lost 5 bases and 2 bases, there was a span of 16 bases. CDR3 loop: CASSRSSKGAYEQYF. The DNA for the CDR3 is TGTGCCAGCAGCAGAAGCAGTAAGGGCGCCTACGAGCAGTACTTC.